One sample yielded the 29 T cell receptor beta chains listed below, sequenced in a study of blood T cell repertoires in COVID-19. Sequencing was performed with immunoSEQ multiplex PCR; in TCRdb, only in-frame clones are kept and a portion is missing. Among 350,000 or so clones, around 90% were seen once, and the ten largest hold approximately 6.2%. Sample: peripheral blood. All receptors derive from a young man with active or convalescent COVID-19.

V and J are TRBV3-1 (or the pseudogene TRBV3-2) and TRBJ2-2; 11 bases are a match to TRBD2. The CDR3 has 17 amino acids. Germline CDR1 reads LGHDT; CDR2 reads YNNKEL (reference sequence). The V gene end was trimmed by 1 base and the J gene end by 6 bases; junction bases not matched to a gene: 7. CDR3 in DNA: TGTGCCAGCAGCCAAGCGCTAGCGGGGGGTTTCTCCGGGGAGCTGTTTTTT. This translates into CASSQALAGGFSGELFF.

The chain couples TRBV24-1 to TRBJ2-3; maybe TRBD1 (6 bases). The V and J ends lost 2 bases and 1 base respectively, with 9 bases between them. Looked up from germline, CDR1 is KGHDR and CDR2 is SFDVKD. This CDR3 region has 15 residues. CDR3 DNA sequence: TGTGCCACCAGTGATTATAACAGGGGCACAGATACGCAGTATTTT. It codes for CATSDYNRGTDTQYF.

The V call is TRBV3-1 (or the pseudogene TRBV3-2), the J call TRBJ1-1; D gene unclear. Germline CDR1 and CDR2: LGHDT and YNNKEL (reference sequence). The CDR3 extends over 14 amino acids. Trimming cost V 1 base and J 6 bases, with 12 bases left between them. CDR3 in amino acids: CASSQVAGVSEAFF. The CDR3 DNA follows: TGTGCCAGCAGCCAAGTTGCCGGAGTATCTGAAGCTTTCTTT.

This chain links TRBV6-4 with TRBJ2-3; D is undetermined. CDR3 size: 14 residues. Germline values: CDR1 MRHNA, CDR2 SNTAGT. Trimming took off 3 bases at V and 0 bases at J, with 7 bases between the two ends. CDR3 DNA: TGTGCCAGCAGTGATGACGGGAGCACAGATACGCAGTATTTT. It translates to CASSDDGSTDTQYF.

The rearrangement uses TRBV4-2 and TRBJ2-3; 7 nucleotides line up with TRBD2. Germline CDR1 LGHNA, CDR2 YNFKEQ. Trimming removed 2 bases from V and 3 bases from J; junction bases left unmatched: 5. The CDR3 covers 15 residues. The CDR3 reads CASSQLAGMTDTQYF. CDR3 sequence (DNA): TGTGCCAGCAGCCAATTAGCGGGCATGACAGATACGCAGTATTTT.

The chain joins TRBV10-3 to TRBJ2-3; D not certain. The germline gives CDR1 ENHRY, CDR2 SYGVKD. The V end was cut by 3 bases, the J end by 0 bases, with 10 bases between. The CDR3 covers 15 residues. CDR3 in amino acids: CAISDPGFSTDTQYF. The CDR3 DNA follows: TGTGCCATCAGTGACCCAGGTTTTAGCACAGATACGCAGTATTTT.

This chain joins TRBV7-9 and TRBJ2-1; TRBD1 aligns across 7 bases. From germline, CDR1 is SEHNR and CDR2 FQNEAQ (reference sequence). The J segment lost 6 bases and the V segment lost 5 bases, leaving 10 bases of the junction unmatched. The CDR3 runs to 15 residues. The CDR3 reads CASSPLLTGINEQFF. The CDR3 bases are TGTGCCAGCAGCCCATTACTGACAGGGATCAATGAGCAGTTCTTC.

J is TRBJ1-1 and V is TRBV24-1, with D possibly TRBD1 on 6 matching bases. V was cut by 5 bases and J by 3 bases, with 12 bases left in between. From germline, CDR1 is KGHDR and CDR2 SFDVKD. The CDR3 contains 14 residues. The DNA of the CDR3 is TGTGCCACCAGTGGTTCAGGGGCGGACACTGAAGCTTTCTTT. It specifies CATSGSGADTEAFF.

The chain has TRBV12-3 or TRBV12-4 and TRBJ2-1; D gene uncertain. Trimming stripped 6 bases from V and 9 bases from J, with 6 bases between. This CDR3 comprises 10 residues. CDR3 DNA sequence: TGTGCCAGCAGCACTACTGAGCAGTTCTTC. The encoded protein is CASSTTEQFF.

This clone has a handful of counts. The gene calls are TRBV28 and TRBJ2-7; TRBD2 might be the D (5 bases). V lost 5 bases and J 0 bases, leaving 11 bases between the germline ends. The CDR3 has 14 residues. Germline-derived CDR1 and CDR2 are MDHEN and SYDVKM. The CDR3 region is CASSQSGISYEQYF. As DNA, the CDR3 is TGTGCCAGCAGTCAGAGCGGAATCTCCTACGAGCAGTACTTC. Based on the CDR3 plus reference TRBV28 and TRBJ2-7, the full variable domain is DVKVTQSSRYLVKRTGEKVFLECVQDMDHENMFWYRQDPGLGLRLIYFSYDVKMKEKGDIPEGYSVSREKKERFSLILESASTNQTSMYLCASSQSGISYEQYFGPGTRLTVT.

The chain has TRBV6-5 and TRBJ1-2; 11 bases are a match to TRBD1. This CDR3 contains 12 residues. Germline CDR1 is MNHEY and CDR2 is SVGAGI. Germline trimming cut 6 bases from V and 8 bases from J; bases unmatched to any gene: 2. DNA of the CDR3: TGTGCCAGCAGGCGGACAGGGGGCGGCTACACCTTC. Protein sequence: CASRRTGGGYTF.

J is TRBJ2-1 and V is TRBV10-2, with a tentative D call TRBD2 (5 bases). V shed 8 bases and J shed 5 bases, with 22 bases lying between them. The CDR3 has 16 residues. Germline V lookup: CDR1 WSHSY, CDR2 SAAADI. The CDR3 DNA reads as TGCGCCAGCGGGAGAATCCTAGTCCTACAGAACAATGAGCAGTTCTTC. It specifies CASGRILVLQNNEQFF.

CDR3 sequence (DNA): TGTGCCAGCAATCAGGGTACTGGTTTCTACGAGCAGTACTTC. Its protein product is CASNQGTGFYEQYF. The chain combines TRBV19 with TRBJ2-7, with D perhaps TRBD1 (5 bases). The V gene's germline CDR1 is LNHDA and CDR2 SQIVND (reference sequence). The V end was cut by 9 bases, the J end by 3 bases, with 18 bases between. The CDR3 length is 14 residues.

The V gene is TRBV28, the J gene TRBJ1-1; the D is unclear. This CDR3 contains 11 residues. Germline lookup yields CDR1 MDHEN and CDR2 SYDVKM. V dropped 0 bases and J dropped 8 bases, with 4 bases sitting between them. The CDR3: CASSLWQEAFF. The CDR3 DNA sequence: TGTGCCAGCAGTTTATGGCAGGAAGCTTTCTTT.

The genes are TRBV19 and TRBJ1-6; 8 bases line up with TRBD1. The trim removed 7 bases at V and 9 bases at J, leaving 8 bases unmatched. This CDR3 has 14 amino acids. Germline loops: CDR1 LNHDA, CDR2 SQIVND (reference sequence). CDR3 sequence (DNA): TGTGCCAGTATTGGACAGGGATATTTTTCACCCCTCCACTTT. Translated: CASIGQGYFSPLHF.

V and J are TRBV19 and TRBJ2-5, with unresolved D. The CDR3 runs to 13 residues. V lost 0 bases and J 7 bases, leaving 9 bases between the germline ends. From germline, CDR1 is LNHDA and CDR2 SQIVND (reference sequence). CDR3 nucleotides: TGTGCCAGTAGTATAGATTTTTCAGGGACCCAGTACTTC. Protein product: CASSIDFSGTQYF.

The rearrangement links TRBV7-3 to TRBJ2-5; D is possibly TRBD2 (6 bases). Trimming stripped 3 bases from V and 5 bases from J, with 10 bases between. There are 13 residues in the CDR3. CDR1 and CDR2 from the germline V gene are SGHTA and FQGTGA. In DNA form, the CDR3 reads TGTGCCAGCAGCTTCCGGGGGTTCGAGACCCAGTACTTC. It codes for CASSFRGFETQYF.

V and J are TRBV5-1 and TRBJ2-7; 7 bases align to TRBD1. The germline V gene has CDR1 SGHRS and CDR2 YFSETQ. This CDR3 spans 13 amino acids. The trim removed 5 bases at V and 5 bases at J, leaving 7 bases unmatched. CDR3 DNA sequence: TGCGCCAGCAGGGGGACAGCCTGGGACGAGCAGTACTTC. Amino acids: CASRGTAWDEQYF.

Written as DNA, the CDR3 is TGTGCCAGCAGTGATGAGGACAGGGGCGTTCAGCCCCAGCATTTT. It codes for CASSDEDRGVQPQHF. The rearrangement joins TRBV6-1 to TRBJ1-5, with 9 bases fitting TRBD1. The junction had 6 bases not matched to a gene; V was cut back by 3 bases and J by 6 bases. Germline-derived CDR1 and CDR2 are MNHNS and SASEGT. CDR3 length: 15 residues.

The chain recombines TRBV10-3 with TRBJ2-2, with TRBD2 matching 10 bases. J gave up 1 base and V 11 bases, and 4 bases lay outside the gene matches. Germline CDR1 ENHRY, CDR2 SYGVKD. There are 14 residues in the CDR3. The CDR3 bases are TGTGCCCACCGACTAGCGGGGAACACCGGGGAGCTGTTTTTT. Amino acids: CAHRLAGNTGELFF.

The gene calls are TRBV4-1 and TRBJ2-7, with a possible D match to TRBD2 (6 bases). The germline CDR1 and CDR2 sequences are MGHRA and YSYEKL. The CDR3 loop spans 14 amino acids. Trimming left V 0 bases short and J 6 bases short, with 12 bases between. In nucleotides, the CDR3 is TGCGCCAGCAGCCAAGATTCAGGAGGGACCGAGCAGTACTTC. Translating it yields CASSQDSGGTEQYF.

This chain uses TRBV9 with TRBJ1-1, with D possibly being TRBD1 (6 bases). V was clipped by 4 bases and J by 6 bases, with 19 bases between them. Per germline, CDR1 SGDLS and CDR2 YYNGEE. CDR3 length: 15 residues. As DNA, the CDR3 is TGTGCCAGCAGCTACGACTTTAACAGGGTAGCTGAAGCTTTCTTT. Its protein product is CASSYDFNRVAEAFF.

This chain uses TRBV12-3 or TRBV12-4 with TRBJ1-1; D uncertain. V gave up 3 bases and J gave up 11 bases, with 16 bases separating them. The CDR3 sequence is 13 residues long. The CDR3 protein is CASSFGIPAGAFF. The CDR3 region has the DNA TGTGCCAGCAGTTTCGGAATCCCTGCAGGCGCTTTCTTT.

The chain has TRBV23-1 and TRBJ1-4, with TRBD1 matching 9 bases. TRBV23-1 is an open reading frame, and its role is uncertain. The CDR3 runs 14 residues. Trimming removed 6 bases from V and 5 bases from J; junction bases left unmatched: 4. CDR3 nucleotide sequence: TGCGCCAGCAGCCTCGACAGGGGGAATGAAAAACTGTTTTTT. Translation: CASSLDRGNEKLFF.

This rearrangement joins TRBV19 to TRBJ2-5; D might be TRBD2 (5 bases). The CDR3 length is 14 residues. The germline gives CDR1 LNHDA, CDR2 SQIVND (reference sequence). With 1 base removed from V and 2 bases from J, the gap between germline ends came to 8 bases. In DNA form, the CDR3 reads TGTGCCAGTAGTATAGGCGGGCGGCAAGAGACCCAGTACTTC. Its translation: CASSIGGRQETQYF.

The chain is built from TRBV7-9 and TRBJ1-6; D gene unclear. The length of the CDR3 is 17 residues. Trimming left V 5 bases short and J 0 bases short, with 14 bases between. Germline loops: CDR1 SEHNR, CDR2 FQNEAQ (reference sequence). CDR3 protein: CASSQVVTSSYNSPLHF. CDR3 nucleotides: TGTGCCAGCAGCCAAGTGGTTACGAGCTCCTATAATTCACCCCTCCACTTT.

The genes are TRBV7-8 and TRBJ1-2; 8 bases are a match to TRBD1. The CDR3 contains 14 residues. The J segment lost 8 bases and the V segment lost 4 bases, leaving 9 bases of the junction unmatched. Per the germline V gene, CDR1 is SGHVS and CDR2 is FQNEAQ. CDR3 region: CASSSDRVSPGYTF. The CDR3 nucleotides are TGTGCCAGCAGCTCGGACAGGGTTTCGCCGGGCTACACCTTC.

The CDR3 DNA is TGTGCCAGCAGCCCAGAAGGGCTAGCACCGTTCTTC. Protein: CASSPEGLAPFF. V gene TRBV11-1 combines with J gene TRBJ2-1; a weak D match, TRBD2 (5 bases). CDR1 is SGHAT, CDR2 FQDESV, per germline (reference sequence). The CDR3 contains 12 residues. The germline V and J ends were trimmed by 5 bases and 15 bases, with 17 bases remaining between them.

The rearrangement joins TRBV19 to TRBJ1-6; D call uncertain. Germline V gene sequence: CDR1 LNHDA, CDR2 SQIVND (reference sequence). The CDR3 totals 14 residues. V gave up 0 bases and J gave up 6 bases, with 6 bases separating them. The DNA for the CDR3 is TGTGCCAGTAGTATAGATCAACTTAATTCACCCCTCCACTTT. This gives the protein CASSIDQLNSPLHF.